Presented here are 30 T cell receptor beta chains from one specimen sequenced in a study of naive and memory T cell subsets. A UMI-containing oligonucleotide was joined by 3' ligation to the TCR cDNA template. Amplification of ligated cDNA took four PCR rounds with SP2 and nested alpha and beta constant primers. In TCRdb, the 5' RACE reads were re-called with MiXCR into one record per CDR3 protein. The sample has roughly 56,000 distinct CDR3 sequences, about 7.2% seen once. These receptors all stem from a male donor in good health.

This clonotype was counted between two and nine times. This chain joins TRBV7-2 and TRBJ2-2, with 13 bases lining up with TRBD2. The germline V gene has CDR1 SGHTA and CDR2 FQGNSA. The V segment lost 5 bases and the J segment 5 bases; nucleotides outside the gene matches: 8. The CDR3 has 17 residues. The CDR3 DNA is TGTGCCAGCAGCCGGACTAGCGGGGGCCCGTCGACCGGGGAGCTGTTTTTT. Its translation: CASSRTSGGPSTGELFF.

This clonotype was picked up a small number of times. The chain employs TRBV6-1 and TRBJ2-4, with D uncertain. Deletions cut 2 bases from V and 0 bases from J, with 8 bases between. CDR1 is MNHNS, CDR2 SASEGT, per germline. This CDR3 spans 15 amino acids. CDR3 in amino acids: CASSETAIAKNIQYF. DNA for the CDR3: TGTGCCAGCAGTGAAACGGCCATAGCCAAAAACATTCAGTACTTC.

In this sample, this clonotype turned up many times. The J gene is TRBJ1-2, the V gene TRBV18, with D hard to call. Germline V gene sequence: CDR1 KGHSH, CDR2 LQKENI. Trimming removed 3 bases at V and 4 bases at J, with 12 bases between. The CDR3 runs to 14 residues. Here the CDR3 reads CASSPSRESYGYTF. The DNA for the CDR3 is TGTGCCAGCTCACCCTCCAGAGAGTCCTATGGCTACACCTTC.

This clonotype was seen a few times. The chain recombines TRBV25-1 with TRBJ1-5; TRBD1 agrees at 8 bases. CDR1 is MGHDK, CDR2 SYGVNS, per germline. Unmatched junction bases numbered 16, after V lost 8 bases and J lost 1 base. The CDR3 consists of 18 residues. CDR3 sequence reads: CASGTLKQGARSNQPQHF. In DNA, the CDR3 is TGTGCCAGCGGAACCCTAAAGCAGGGGGCGAGGAGCAATCAGCCCCAGCATTTT.

Here the CDR3 DNA reads TGCGCCAGCAGCTTCCGGGACAGGGGCACAGATACGCAGTATTTT. This sequence encodes CASSFRDRGTDTQYF. The gene calls are TRBV5-1 and TRBJ2-3; TRBD1 matches at 9 bases. Germline-derived CDR1 and CDR2 are SGHRS and YFSETQ. The CDR3 length is 15 residues. The V and J ends lost 2 bases and 1 base, in that order; junction bases with no gene match: 2.

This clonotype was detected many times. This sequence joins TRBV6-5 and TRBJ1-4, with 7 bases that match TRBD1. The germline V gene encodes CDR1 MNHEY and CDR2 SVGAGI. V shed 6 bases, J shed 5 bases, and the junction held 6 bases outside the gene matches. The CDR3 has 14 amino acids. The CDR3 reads CASSSGTENEKLFF. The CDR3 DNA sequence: TGTGCCAGCAGCTCCGGGACAGAAAATGAAAAACTGTTTTTT.

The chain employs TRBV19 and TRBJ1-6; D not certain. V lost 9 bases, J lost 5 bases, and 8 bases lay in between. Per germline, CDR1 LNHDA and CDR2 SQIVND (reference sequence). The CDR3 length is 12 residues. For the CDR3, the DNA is TGTGCCAGCAACTTCAATAATTCACCCCTCCACTTT. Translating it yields CASNFNNSPLHF.

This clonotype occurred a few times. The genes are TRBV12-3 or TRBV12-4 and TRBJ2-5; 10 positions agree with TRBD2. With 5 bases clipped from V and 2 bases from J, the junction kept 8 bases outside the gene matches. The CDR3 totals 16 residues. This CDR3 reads CASSVLAGAPQETQYF. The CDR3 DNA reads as TGTGCCAGCAGTGTCCTAGCGGGGGCCCCTCAAGAGACCCAGTACTTC.

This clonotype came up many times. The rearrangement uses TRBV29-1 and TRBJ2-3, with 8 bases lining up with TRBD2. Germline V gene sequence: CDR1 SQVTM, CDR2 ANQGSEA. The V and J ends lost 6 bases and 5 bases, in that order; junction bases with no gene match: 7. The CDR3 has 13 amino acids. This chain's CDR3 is CSVRYSGIDTQYF. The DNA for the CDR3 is TGCAGCGTCCGGTATAGCGGGATAGATACGCAGTATTTT.

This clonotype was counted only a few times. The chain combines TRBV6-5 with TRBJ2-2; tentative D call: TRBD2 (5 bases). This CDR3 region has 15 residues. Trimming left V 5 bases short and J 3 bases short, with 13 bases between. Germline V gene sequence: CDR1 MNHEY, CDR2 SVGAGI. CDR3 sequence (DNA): TGTGCCAGCAGTAAAAGCGGATATTACACCGGGGAGCTGTTTTTT. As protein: CASSKSGYYTGELFF.

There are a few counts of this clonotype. CDR3 protein: CASSLGQIDIDTQYF. The CDR3 DNA is TGTGCCAGCAGCTTGGGGCAGATAGACATTGATACGCAGTATTTT. The rearrangement uses TRBV5-6 and TRBJ2-3; D remains ambiguous. CDR3 length equals 15 residues. Germline V lookup: CDR1 SGHDT, CDR2 YYEEEE. V was cut by 0 bases and J by 6 bases, with 14 bases left in between.

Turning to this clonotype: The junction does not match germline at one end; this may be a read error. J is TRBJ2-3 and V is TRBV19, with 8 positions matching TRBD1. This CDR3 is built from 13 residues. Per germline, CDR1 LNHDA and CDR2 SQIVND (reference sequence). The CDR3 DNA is TGTGCCAATAGTACAGGGGGTACAGATACGCAGTATTTT. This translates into CANSTGGTDTQYF.

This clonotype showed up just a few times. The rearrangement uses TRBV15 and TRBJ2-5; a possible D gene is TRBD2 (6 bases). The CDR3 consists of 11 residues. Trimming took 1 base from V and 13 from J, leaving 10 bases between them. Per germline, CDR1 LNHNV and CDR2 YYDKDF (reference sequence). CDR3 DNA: TGTGCCACCAGCAGAGGGGGGGACTTGTACTTC. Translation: CATSRGGDLYF.

CDR3 DNA sequence: TGTGCCAGCAGCCCGGGACAGGGATATAGCAATCAGCCCCAGCATTTT. Translation: CASSPGQGYSNQPQHF. The chain carries TRBV27 and TRBJ1-5; 9 bases match TRBD1. In germline, CDR1 is MNHEY, CDR2 SMNVEV (reference sequence). V trimming: 6 bases; J trimming: 0 bases; junction bases outside the gene matches: 6. The CDR3 sequence is 16 residues long.

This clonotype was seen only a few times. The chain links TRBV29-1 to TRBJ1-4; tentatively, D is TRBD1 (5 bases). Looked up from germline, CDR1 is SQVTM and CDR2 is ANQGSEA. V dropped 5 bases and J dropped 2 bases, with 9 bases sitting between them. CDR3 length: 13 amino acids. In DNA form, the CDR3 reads TGCAGCGTTCAGGGTCTGACTAATGAAAAACTGTTTTTT. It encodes CSVQGLTNEKLFF.

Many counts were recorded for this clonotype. This chain's CDR3 is CASSLRGQGTEAFF. The CDR3 DNA reads TGTGCCAGCAGTTTACGGGGACAGGGCACTGAAGCTTTCTTT. The chain has TRBV28 and TRBJ1-1, with TRBD1 matching over 9 bases. CDR1 is MDHEN and CDR2 is SYDVKM in the germline V gene. The CDR3 spans 14 residues. V lost 2 bases, J lost 4 bases, and 2 bases stayed unmatched.

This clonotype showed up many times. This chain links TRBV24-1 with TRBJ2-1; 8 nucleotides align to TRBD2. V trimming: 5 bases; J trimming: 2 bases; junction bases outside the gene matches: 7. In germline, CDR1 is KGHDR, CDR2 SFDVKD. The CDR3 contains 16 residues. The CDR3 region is CATSAHSGVPYNEQFF. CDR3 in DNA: TGTGCCACCAGTGCCCATAGCGGGGTCCCCTACAATGAGCAGTTCTTC.

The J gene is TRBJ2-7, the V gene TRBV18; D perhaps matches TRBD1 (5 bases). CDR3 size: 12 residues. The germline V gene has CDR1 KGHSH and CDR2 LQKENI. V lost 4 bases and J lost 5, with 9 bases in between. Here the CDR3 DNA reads TGTGCCAGCTCACAGGGGTCCCACGAGCAGTACTTC. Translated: CASSQGSHEQYF.

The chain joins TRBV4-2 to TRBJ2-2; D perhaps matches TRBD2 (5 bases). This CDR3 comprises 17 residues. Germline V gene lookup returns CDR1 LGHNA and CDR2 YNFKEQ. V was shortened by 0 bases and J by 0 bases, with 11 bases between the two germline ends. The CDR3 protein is CASSQDLTGSNTGELFF. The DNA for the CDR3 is TGTGCCAGCAGCCAAGATTTAACGGGGTCGAACACCGGGGAGCTGTTTTTT.

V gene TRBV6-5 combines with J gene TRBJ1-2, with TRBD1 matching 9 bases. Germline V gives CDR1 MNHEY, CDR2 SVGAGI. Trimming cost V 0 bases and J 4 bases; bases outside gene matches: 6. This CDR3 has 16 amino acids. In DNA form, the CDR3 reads TGTGCCAGCAGTTACTCTTGGGACAGGGTTTCCTATGGCTACACCTTC. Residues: CASSYSWDRVSYGYTF.

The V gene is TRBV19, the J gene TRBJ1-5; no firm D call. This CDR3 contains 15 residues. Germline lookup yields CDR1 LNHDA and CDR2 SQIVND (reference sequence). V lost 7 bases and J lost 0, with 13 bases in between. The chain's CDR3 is CASNQILYSNQPQHF. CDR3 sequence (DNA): TGTGCCAGTAATCAGATTCTATATAGCAATCAGCCCCAGCATTTT.

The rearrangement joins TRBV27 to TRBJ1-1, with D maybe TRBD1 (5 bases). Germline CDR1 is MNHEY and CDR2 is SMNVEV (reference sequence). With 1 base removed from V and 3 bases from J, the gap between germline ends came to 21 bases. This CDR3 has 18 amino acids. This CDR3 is CASSLWVRVNSRDTEAFF. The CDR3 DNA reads TGTGCCAGCAGTTTATGGGTCAGGGTTAATTCCAGGGACACTGAAGCTTTCTTT.

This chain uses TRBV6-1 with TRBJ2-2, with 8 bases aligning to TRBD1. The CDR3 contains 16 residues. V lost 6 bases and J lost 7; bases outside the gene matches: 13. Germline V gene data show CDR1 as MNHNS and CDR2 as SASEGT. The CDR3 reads CASSPNLDRVGGELFF. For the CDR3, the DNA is TGTGCCAGCAGCCCGAATCTGGACAGGGTAGGCGGGGAGCTGTTTTTT.

In DNA, the CDR3 is TGTGCCAGCAGCTTCCAGGGGGGCTATGGCTACACCTTC. Residues: CASSFQGGYGYTF. The V and J genes are TRBV5-5 and TRBJ1-2; TRBD1 matches at 7 bases. The CDR3 runs 13 residues. Germline V lookup: CDR1 SGHKS, CDR2 YYEKEE (reference sequence). V lost 2 bases, J lost 4 bases, and 2 bases stayed unmatched.

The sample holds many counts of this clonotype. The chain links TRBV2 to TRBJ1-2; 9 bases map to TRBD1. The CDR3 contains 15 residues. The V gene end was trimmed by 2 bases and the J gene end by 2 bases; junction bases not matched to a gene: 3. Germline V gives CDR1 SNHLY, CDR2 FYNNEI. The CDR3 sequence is CASSEWDRANYGYTF. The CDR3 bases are TGTGCCAGCAGTGAATGGGACAGGGCGAACTATGGCTACACCTTC.

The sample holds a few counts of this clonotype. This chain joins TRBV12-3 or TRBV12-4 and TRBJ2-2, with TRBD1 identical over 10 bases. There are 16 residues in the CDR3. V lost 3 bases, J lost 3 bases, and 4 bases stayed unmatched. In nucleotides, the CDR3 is TGTGCCAGCAGTTTTTATGGGACAGGGGACACCGGGGAGCTGTTTTTT. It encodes CASSFYGTGDTGELFF.

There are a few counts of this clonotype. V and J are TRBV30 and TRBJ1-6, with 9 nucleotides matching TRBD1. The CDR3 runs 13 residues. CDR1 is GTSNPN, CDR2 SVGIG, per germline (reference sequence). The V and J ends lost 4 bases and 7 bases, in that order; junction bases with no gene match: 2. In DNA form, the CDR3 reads TGTGCCTGGATGGGGACAGGGAATTCACCCCTCCACTTT. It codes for CAWMGTGNSPLHF.

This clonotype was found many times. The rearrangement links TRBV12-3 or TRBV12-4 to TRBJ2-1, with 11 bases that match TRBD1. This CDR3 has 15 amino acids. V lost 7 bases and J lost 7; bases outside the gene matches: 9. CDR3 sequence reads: CASTSGQGARNEQFF. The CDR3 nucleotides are TGTGCCAGCACCTCAGGACAGGGGGCTAGAAATGAGCAGTTCTTC.

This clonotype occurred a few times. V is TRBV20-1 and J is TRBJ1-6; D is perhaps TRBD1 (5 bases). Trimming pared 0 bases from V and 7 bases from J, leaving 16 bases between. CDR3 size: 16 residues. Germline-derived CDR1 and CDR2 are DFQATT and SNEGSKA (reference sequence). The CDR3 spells CSAREGRGVYNSPLHF. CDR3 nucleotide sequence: TGCAGTGCTAGAGAGGGGCGGGGGGTCTACAATTCACCCCTCCACTTT.

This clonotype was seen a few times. CDR3 sequence reads: CASRVAGVGETQYF. The CDR3 nucleotides are TGTGCCAGCAGGGTAGCGGGAGTCGGGGAGACCCAGTACTTC. The V and J genes are TRBV11-2 and TRBJ2-5; TRBD2 matches at 9 bases. Germline lookup yields CDR1 SGHAT and CDR2 FQNNGV. J gave up 5 bases and V 6 bases, and 7 bases lay outside the gene matches. The CDR3 is made up of 14 amino acids. Together with reference TRBV11-2 and TRBJ2-5, the CDR3 gives the full variable domain: EAGVAQSPRYKIIEKRQSVAFWCNPISGHATLYWYQQILGQGPKLLIQFQNNGVVDDSQLPKDRFSAERLKGVDSTLKIQPAKLEDSAVYLCASRVAGVGETQYFGPGTRLLVL.